This TCR beta chain was documented in a study of control samples from healthy donors and cancer patients. V lost 2 bases, J lost 7 bases, and 17 bases lay in between. Germline CDR1 reads MNHEY; CDR2 reads SMNVEV (reference sequence). The CDR3 loop spans 15 amino acids. Sequencing used immunoSEQ multiplex PCR; TCRdb keeps in-frame clones, though not all of them. The top ten clones hold about 1.7% of a sample with roughly 59,000 clones, more than 85% of them seen once. The sequence came from a man in his forties with colorectal cancer. What was sequenced was PBMCs. The V gene is TRBV27, the J gene TRBJ2-5, with D perhaps TRBD1 or TRBD2 (5 bases each). The CDR3 here is CASSLGPKNGGTQYF. The CDR3 DNA is TGTGCCAGCAGTTTAGGGCCCAAAAATGGGGGGACCCAGTACTTC.